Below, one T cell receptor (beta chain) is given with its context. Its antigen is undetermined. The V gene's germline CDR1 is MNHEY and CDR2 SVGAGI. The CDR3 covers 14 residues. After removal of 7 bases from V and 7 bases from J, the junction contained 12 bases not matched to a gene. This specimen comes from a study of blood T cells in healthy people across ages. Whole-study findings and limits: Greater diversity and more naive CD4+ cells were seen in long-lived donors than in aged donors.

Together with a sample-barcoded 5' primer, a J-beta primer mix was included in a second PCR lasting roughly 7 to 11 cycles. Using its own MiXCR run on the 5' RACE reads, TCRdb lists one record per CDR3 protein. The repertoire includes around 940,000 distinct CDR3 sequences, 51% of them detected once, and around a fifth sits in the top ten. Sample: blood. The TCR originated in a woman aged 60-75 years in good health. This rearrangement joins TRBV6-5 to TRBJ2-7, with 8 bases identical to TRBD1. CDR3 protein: CASIRQGRLREQYF. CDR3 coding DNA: TGTGCCAGCATCCGACAGGGGAGACTCCGGGAGCAGTACTTC.